Below are 20 T cell receptor beta chains sequenced from a single sample in a study of cytomegalovirus exposure and HLA in healthy donors. PCR primers comprised 60 Vbeta and 13 Jbeta primers. The method was immunoSEQ multiplex PCR; TCRdb's version includes in-frame clones alone and lacks a portion of them. Of about 96,000 clones in the sample, around four fifths were seen once. Sequencing used PBMCs. Receptors were obtained from a man aged 45-60 years in good health and CMV-seropositive.

The chain recombines TRBV18 with TRBJ1-1, with 11 bases fitting TRBD1. The CDR3 extends over 17 amino acids. Germline V gene lookup returns CDR1 KGHSH and CDR2 LQKENI. V was pared by 4 bases and J by 0 bases, with 7 bases of the junction left unmatched. This CDR3 is CASSRDRGTAVNTEAFF. DNA of the CDR3: TGTGCCAGCTCACGGGACAGGGGGACCGCCGTGAACACTGAAGCTTTCTTT.

The V gene is TRBV5-1, the J gene TRBJ2-7; 9 bases line up with TRBD1. Germline V gene sequence: CDR1 SGHRS, CDR2 YFSETQ. The CDR3 runs 16 residues. J was trimmed by 7 bases and V by 0 bases; bases with no gene match: 11. CDR3 nucleotide sequence: TGCGCCAGCAGCTTGGCGGAGATGGACAGGGGACGGGAGCAGTACTTC. Translated, it gives CASSLAEMDRGREQYF.

About this clone itself: One end of the junction does not line up with germline, which may come from a read error. The rearrangement links TRBV7-9 to TRBJ1-1; 9 bases line up with TRBD1. This CDR3 region has 14 residues. Per the germline V gene, CDR1 is SEHNR and CDR2 is FQNEAQ (reference sequence). The CDR3, as DNA: TGTTCCAGCAAAAGGACACAGGGACAGGGCGGAGCTTTCTTT. Protein product: CSSKRTQGQGGAFF.

This chain joins TRBV21-1 and TRBJ2-2; the table names TRBD1, a call not compared with the DNA. TRBV21-1 is marked as a pseudogene. The CDR3 covers 14 residues. Here the CDR3 reads CASRCRRFYGELFF. CDR3 nucleotide sequence: TGTGCCAGTCGTTGTCGCAGGTTTTACGGGGAGCTGTTTTTT.

This clone appeared once. At one end the junction does not follow the germline gene, possibly because of a read error. The gene calls are TRBV7-3 and TRBJ2-1; D might be TRBD1 (6 bases). The CDR3 has 15 residues. CDR1 and CDR2 from the germline V gene are SGHTA and FQGTGA. CDR3 in amino acids: CASSPQGSSYNEQLF. The DNA for the CDR3 is TGTGCCAGCAGCCCACAGGGTAGCTCCTACAATGAGCAGCTCTTC.

As DNA, the CDR3 is TGTGCCAGCTCACCAAAGCGCCAGGGGGCTTCTGGAAACACCATATATTTT. Residues: CASSPKRQGASGNTIYF. This chain joins TRBV18 and TRBJ1-3; 8 bases match TRBD1. Losses at the gene ends were 2 bases for V and 1 base for J; bases not matched to a gene: 7. Germline V gene sequence: CDR1 KGHSH, CDR2 LQKENI. The CDR3 loop spans 17 amino acids.

The genes are TRBV7-2 and TRBJ2-1; 9 bases line up with TRBD2. The germline gives CDR1 SGHTA, CDR2 FQGNSA. Losses at the gene ends were 5 bases for V and 2 bases for J; bases not matched to a gene: 7. The CDR3 is 16 amino acids. This chain's CDR3 is CASSPLSGGPYNEQFF. The CDR3 DNA follows: TGTGCCAGCAGCCCACTCAGCGGGGGGCCCTACAATGAGCAGTTCTTC. Full variable domain (remainder filled in from reference TRBV7-2 and TRBJ2-1): GAGVSQSPSNKVTEKGKDVELRCDPISGHTALYWYRQSLGQGLEFLIYFQGNSAPDKSGLPSDRFSAERTGGSVSTLTIQRTQQEDSAVYLCASSPLSGGPYNEQFFGPGTRLTVL.

Note on this clone: One junction end disagrees with the germline gene, perhaps due to a read error. V and J are TRBV7-9 and TRBJ1-1; TRBD1 is a possible D gene (5 bases). Germline V gene sequence: CDR1 SEHNR, CDR2 FQNEAQ (reference sequence). This CDR3 is 14 amino acids long. CDR3 protein: CSSSFSGGSTEAFF. The CDR3 DNA follows: TGTTCCAGCAGCTTTTCTGGGGGGAGCACTGAAGCTTTCTTT. The full variable domain, with the rest looked up from reference TRBV7-9 and TRBJ1-1, is DTGVSQNPRHKITKRGQNVTFRCDPISEHNRLYWYRQTLGQGPEFLTYFQNEAQLEKSRLLSDRFSAERPKGSFSTLEIQRTEQGDSAMYLCSSSFSGGSTEAFFGQGTRLTVV.

The genes are TRBV5-5 and TRBJ1-6; D is ambiguous. The germline V gene encodes CDR1 SGHKS and CDR2 YYEKEE (reference sequence). The CDR3 runs 13 residues. The V gene lost 0 bases and the J gene lost 6 bases, with 4 bases spanning the gap. This chain's CDR3 is CASSLVRNSPLHF. The DNA for the CDR3 is TGTGCCAGCAGCTTGGTCCGTAATTCACCCCTCCACTTT.

V usage is TRBV9 and J usage is TRBJ1-3; no reliable D call. This CDR3 has 15 amino acids. Trimming stripped 0 bases from V and 4 bases from J, with 11 bases between. Looked up from germline, CDR1 is SGDLS and CDR2 is YYNGEE. This CDR3 reads CASSVVGSGGNTIYF. The CDR3 nucleotides are TGTGCCAGCAGCGTAGTAGGGAGTGGCGGAAACACCATATATTTT.

The V call is TRBV4-2, the J call TRBJ2-7, with 9 bases identical to TRBD1. The CDR3 covers 16 residues. CDR1 is LGHNA and CDR2 is YNFKEQ in the germline V gene. Trimming at V came to 4 bases and at J to 6 bases, leaving 13 bases not matched to a gene. The CDR3, as DNA: TGTGCCAGCAGCCCCCTTGTATGGGACAGGGAGGTCGAGCAGTACTTC. The encoded protein is CASSPLVWDREVEQYF.

The CDR3 coding sequence is TGTGCCAGCAGGGCCTTAAATAACTATGGCTACACCTTC. It translates to CASRALNNYGYTF. The J gene is TRBJ1-2, the V gene TRBV6-5; D is uncertain. The V end was cut by 6 bases, the J end by 1 base, with 9 bases between. The CDR3 has 13 amino acids. Germline V gives CDR1 MNHEY, CDR2 SVGAGI.

This clone appeared a few times. CDR3 in amino acids: CASSSRDRASAFF. The DNA for the CDR3 is TGCGCCAGCAGCAGCCGGGACAGGGCTTCGGCTTTCTTT. V is TRBV5-1 and J is TRBJ1-1, with 9 bases that match TRBD1. Germline loops: CDR1 SGHRS, CDR2 YFSETQ. This CDR3 is 13 amino acids long. The junction had 9 bases not matched to a gene; V was cut back by 4 bases and J by 11 bases.

CDR3 sequence: CASSPTGTYYEQYF. The CDR3 bases are TGTGCCAGCTCACCAACCGGGACATATTACGAGCAGTACTTC. The chain uses TRBV18 and TRBJ2-5, with D tentatively TRBD1 (6 bases). The J call may be incorrect, as the DNA end agrees better with TRBJ2-7. Germline values: CDR1 KGHSH, CDR2 LQKENI. The CDR3 loop spans 14 amino acids.

The V gene is TRBV9, the J gene TRBJ2-1; no clear D. Germline assignment: CDR1 SGDLS and CDR2 YYNGEE. The V end was cut by 2 bases, the J end by 7 bases, with 16 bases between. There are 15 residues in the CDR3. For the CDR3, the DNA is TGTGCCAGCAGCGTTACTTGGTCCCGCGCTAATGAGCAGTTCTTC. Protein sequence: CASSVTWSRANEQFF.

The V call is TRBV7-9, the J call TRBJ2-7, with TRBD2 identical over 8 bases. CDR3 length: 13 amino acids. Trimming removed 3 bases from V and 6 bases from J; junction bases left unmatched: 4. Germline V lookup: CDR1 SEHNR, CDR2 FQNEAQ (reference sequence). The CDR3 DNA follows: TGTGCCAGCAGCTTCGCGGGGGGCCGCGAGCAGTACTTC. This encodes CASSFAGGREQYF.

This clone was counted a single time. The chain carries TRBV27 and TRBJ1-5; weak D call: TRBD1 (5 bases). With 8 bases removed from V and 6 bases from J, the gap between germline ends came to 11 bases. The CDR3 covers 12 residues. Germline V CDR1 and CDR2: MNHEY, SMNVEV (reference sequence). CDR3 region: CASGALGQPQHF. The CDR3 DNA sequence: TGTGCCAGCGGGGCCTTGGGTCAGCCCCAGCATTTT.

The rearrangement joins TRBV4-2 to TRBJ2-5; D unclear. V dropped 0 bases and J dropped 4 bases, with 15 bases sitting between them. The germline CDR1 and CDR2 sequences are LGHNA and YNFKEQ. This CDR3 spans 16 amino acids. CDR3 in DNA: TGTGCCAGCAGCCAAGATCCGGGTTCAGCCCCAGAGACCCAGTACTTC. As protein: CASSQDPGSAPETQYF.

Only a few counts were recorded for this clone. This rearrangement joins TRBV9 to TRBJ1-3; D gene ambiguous. Between the trimmed V and J ends, which lost 0 bases and 0 bases, there was a span of 10 bases. The CDR3 length is 16 residues. From germline, CDR1 is SGDLS and CDR2 YYNGEE. CDR3 in amino acids: CASSVGPVTSGNTIYF. In DNA form, the CDR3 reads TGTGCCAGCAGCGTAGGCCCAGTTACCTCTGGAAACACCATATATTTT.

V usage is TRBV4-2 and J usage is TRBJ1-5, with D hard to call. Germline values: CDR1 LGHNA, CDR2 YNFKEQ. V gave up 2 bases and J gave up 0 bases, with 14 bases separating them. The CDR3 sequence is 17 residues long. CDR3 sequence: CASSQMAETYSNQPQHF. DNA for the CDR3: TGTGCCAGCAGCCAAATGGCCGAGACATATAGCAATCAGCCCCAGCATTTT.